A single count supports the clone carrying this T cell receptor (beta chain). Its antigen is currently unknown. This sample is part of a study of cytomegalovirus exposure and HLA in healthy donors. Whole-study findings and limits: Many donors carried some public TCRs, although rarity characterized most TCR sequences. Analyzed later, association rates of TCRs varied across HLA loci, with DRB1 most and HLA-C fewest.

V lost 4 bases to trimming and J lost 7 bases, with 13 bases between them. CDR3 length equals 13 residues. CDR1 and CDR2 from the germline V gene are LNHDA and SQIVND (reference sequence). In the PCR, 60 Vbeta and 13 Jbeta primers were used. Clones were read by immunoSEQ multiplex PCR, and TCRdb kept only the in-frame ones, dropping some. This sample has approximately 100,000 clones; under 80% occur once, and the top ten carry 3% to 4.5%. The source of this sequence is a man in his sixties in good health and CMV-seronegative. Sequencing was carried out using PBMCs. V gene TRBV19 combines with J gene TRBJ1-1, with D possibly being TRBD1 (6 bases). The DNA for the CDR3 is TGTGCCAGTAGTAGAACACAGGGCGGTGAAGCTTTCTTT. Its translation is CASSRTQGGEAFF.